This TCR beta chain was identified during a study of blood T cells in healthy people across ages. On the study more broadly: About one barcoded TCR beta cDNA was captured per two T cells. Study observations and caveats: In older individuals, TCR beta diversity per million T cells was lower, falling roughly linearly with age. Diversity estimates from one million T cells were considered underestimates.

The second PCR ran roughly 6 to 11 cycles with a sample-barcoded 5' primer and J-beta primers. Tags on each cDNA molecule came from a template-switch adaptor with 12 random nucleotides. One entry per CDR3 protein, called by TCRdb with MiXCR from the 5' RACE reads. Found here are 700,000 to 950,000 distinct CDR3 sequences, roughly 60% of them singletons; the top ten hold around 22%. Looked up from germline, CDR1 is DFQATT and CDR2 is SNEGSKA (reference sequence). The CDR3 covers 12 residues. This clonotype was recorded once. Its antigen remains unidentified. The chain uses TRBV20-1 and TRBJ2-4; D gene unclear. TRBJ2-7 matches the DNA end more closely, so the J call is doubtful. The clonotype comes from a young man in good health. Sequencing was performed on blood. In DNA form, the CDR3 reads TGCAGTGCTAGCCCTTATACCTACGAGCAGTACTTC. Protein product: CSASPYTYEQYF.